This T cell receptor (beta chain) was recorded in a study of blood T cell repertoires in COVID-19. Study as a whole: Spain, Italy and the United States supplied samples that represented acute and convalescent COVID-19. Sample material is recorded as cDNA or gDNA derived from T cells, B-cell-depleted T cells, or PBMCs.

In the source study's methods: Quantification of nucleated cells was approximated via reference gene primer amplification. TCRdb's table, derived via immunoSEQ multiplex PCR, lists solely in-frame clones and lacks some. V, J and clone size reflect that table, while D and trimming were determined from the DNA. Of around 99,000 clones listed, approximately 90% were seen once; the top ten hold about 1.1%. Sequenced: peripheral blood. The TCR originated in a human donor in a cohort sampled during active COVID-19.

The CDR3 is CASSLSSLRGTGNTIYF. For the CDR3, the DNA is TGTGCCAGCAGCTTGTCGTCATTGAGAGGAACTGGAAACACCATATATTTT. This chain uses TRBV7-2 with TRBJ1-3; D unclear. V was trimmed by 3 bases and J by 2 bases, leaving 17 bases between them. Per the germline V gene, CDR1 is SGHTA and CDR2 is FQGNSA. The CDR3 is 17 amino acids.